Presented here are 32 T cell receptor beta chains from one specimen sequenced in a study of Graves' ophthalmopathy and Graves' hyperthyroidism. Amplifying from RNA transcripts, the study obtained TCR beta CDR3 regions. The first-round RT-PCR employed HTBI primers together with the Qiagen OneStep RT-PCR kit. A multiplex PCR was then performed as the second round. TCRdb reanalysed the multiplex PCR reads using MiXCR and keeps one entry per CDR3 protein. This repertoire shows about 380,000 distinct CDR3 sequences, 15% found once; its top ten account for approximately 7%. The sample was peripheral blood. These receptors were collected from a woman between 18 and 29 years old with stable Graves' hyperthyroidism.

There are a few counts of this clonotype. The rearrangement joins TRBV20-1 to TRBJ1-3; 7 bases align to TRBD1. The V and J ends lost 7 bases and 8 bases, in that order; junction bases with no gene match: 5. The V gene's germline CDR1 is DFQATT and CDR2 SNEGSKA (reference sequence). This CDR3 region has 11 residues. The CDR3 nucleotides are TGCAGTGTAGGGGGCATGGACACCATATATTTT. Encoded protein: CSVGGMDTIYF.

In its sample, this clonotype was seen many times. This sequence joins TRBV20-1 and TRBJ2-4, with D hard to call. Germline CDR1 is DFQATT and CDR2 is SNEGSKA (reference sequence). Trimming stripped 4 bases from V and 0 bases from J, with 16 bases between. This CDR3 is built from 16 residues. The CDR3 coding sequence is TGCAGTGCTACGCAGCCAGACCGTTTAGCCAAAAACATTCAGTACTTC. Its translation is CSATQPDRLAKNIQYF.

This clonotype was found many times. The V call is TRBV4-2, the J call TRBJ1-1, with D possibly TRBD1 on 5 matching bases. This CDR3 has 17 amino acids. Germline-derived CDR1 and CDR2 are LGHNA and YNFKEQ. Trimming removed 4 bases from V and 1 base from J, with 19 bases in between. CDR3 sequence reads: CASSLDRDLWGNTEAFF. Written as DNA, the CDR3 is TGTGCCAGCAGCCTTGACCGGGACCTGTGGGGGAACACTGAAGCTTTCTTT.

This clonotype was observed a few times. Being one base from a much bigger clone, this may be a read error. The gene calls are TRBV7-6 and TRBJ1-1, with unresolved D. CDR3 length equals 17 residues. The V gene's germline CDR1 is SGHVS and CDR2 FNYEAQ. The CDR3 DNA reads as TGTGCCAGCAGCTTAGCGACAACGGACCTAATGAACACTGGAGCTTTCTTT. Protein: CASSLATTDLMNTGAFF.

This clonotype was seen at least ten times. J is TRBJ1-5 and V is TRBV20-1; D may be TRBD1 (6 bases). Trimming removed 6 bases from V and 2 bases from J, with 23 bases in between. CDR1 DFQATT and CDR2 SNEGSKA come from the germline V gene (reference sequence). The CDR3 spans 17 residues. CDR3 bases: TGCAGTGCCTTATTAGGGACTTCGGCAGGGGGCAATCAGCCCCAGCATTTT. Amino acids: CSALLGTSAGGNQPQHF.

This clonotype was seen repeatedly, ten times or more. CDR3 sequence reads: CAISESLGAFF. The CDR3 bases are TGTGCCATCAGTGAGAGCCTGGGAGCTTTCTTT. The V call is TRBV10-3, the J call TRBJ1-1; D is undetermined. Trimming stripped 2 bases from V and 10 bases from J, with 8 bases between. The germline CDR1 and CDR2 sequences are ENHRY and SYGVKD. This CDR3 is built from 11 residues.

Ten or more counts support this clonotype. The J gene is TRBJ1-1, the V gene TRBV6-1, with 7 bases lining up with TRBD1. The CDR3 sequence is 12 residues long. CDR1 MNHNS and CDR2 SASEGT come from the germline V gene. The V and J ends lost 8 bases and 7 bases, in that order; junction bases with no gene match: 7. CDR3 sequence (DNA): TGTGCCAGCCGCAGGGGGACCGATGAAGCTTTCTTT. Translating it yields CASRRGTDEAFF.

At least ten counts were recorded for this clonotype. The chain joins TRBV12-3 or TRBV12-4 to TRBJ1-1; TRBD1 matches 7 bases. The V segment lost 6 bases and the J segment 5 bases; nucleotides outside the gene matches: 3. The CDR3 length is 12 residues. The CDR3 coding sequence is TGTGCCAGCAGCTTGACAGGGACTGAAGCTTTCTTT. This sequence encodes CASSLTGTEAFF.

This clonotype came up many times. This chain uses TRBV20-1 with TRBJ1-6, with a tentative D call TRBD1 (5 bases). Trimming cost V 0 bases and J 6 bases, with 15 bases left between them. Germline CDR1 is DFQATT and CDR2 is SNEGSKA (reference sequence). The CDR3 is 16 amino acids. This CDR3 is CSARDRGGTGNSPLHF. The CDR3 nucleotides are TGCAGTGCTAGAGATCGGGGGGGAACTGGTAATTCACCCCTCCACTTT.

This clonotype showed up many times. The genes are TRBV19 and TRBJ1-5, with TRBD1 matching over 8 bases. Germline trimming cut 5 bases from V and 0 bases from J; bases unmatched to any gene: 6. The CDR3 is made up of 16 amino acids. Per germline, CDR1 LNHDA and CDR2 SQIVND (reference sequence). CDR3 DNA sequence: TGTGCCAGTAGTTGGTTGACAGGGGTTAGCAATCAGCCCCAGCATTTT. Its protein product is CASSWLTGVSNQPQHF.

This rearrangement joins TRBV7-2 to TRBJ1-1; no reliable D call. V lost 1 base to trimming and J lost 1 base, with 10 bases between them. Germline V gene sequence: CDR1 SGHTA, CDR2 FQGNSA. The CDR3 loop spans 15 amino acids. The CDR3 region is CASSLVSTTNTEAFF. CDR3 in DNA: TGTGCCAGCAGCTTAGTGTCAACGACGAACACTGAAGCTTTCTTT.

The J gene is TRBJ1-1, the V gene TRBV6-1, with D hard to call. In germline, CDR1 is MNHNS, CDR2 SASEGT. The CDR3 consists of 14 residues. The V end was cut by 1 base, the J end by 2 bases, with 8 bases between. The CDR3 here is CASSEEVVNTEAFF. CDR3 coding DNA: TGTGCCAGCAGTGAAGAAGTAGTTAACACTGAAGCTTTCTTT.

This CDR3 reads CASSFGSGYEQYF. The CDR3 DNA reads TGCGCCAGCAGCTTTGGAAGCGGCTACGAGCAGTACTTC. V gene TRBV5-1 combines with J gene TRBJ2-7, with D perhaps TRBD2 (5 bases). The CDR3 runs to 13 residues. In germline, CDR1 is SGHRS, CDR2 YFSETQ. V lost 2 bases to trimming and J lost 3 bases, with 9 bases between them.

This clonotype has a handful of counts. The chain combines TRBV5-1 with TRBJ2-2; 7 positions agree with TRBD2. The V gene's germline CDR1 is SGHRS and CDR2 YFSETQ. CDR3 size: 16 residues. V was pared by 0 bases and J by 5 bases, with 7 bases of the junction left unmatched. DNA for the CDR3: TGCGCCAGCAGCTTGGCCCAGCGGGGCTCAACCGGGGAGCTGTTTTTT. It specifies CASSLAQRGSTGELFF.

This clonotype was seen ten or more times. This chain joins TRBV6-1 and TRBJ2-7, with 8 bases matching TRBD2. Germline values: CDR1 MNHNS, CDR2 SASEGT. This CDR3 region has 15 residues. Unmatched junction bases numbered 8, after V lost 7 bases and J lost 0 bases. The CDR3 is CASNPRRGASYEQYF. The CDR3 nucleotides are TGTGCCAGCAATCCTCGGCGGGGGGCCTCCTACGAGCAGTACTTC.

This chain joins TRBV5-4 and TRBJ2-2; the D is unclear. CDR3 length: 13 amino acids. V was trimmed by 1 base and J by 8 bases, leaving 9 bases between them. CDR1 and CDR2 (germline): SGHNT, YYREEE (reference sequence). For the CDR3, the DNA is TGTGCCAGCAGCTTGAAATGGTCTGGGGAGCTGTTTTTT. It codes for CASSLKWSGELFF. Looking up the rest from reference TRBV5-4 and TRBJ2-2 gives the full variable domain: ETGVTQSPTHLIKTRGQQVTLRCSSQSGHNTVSWYQQALGQGPQFIFQYYREEENGRGNFPPRFSGLQFPNYSSELNVNALELDDSALYLCASSLKWSGELFFGEGSRLTVL.

This clonotype was found many times. The V gene is TRBV6-5, the J gene TRBJ2-7; a possible D gene is TRBD1 (7 bases). V dropped 0 bases and J dropped 7 bases, with 16 bases sitting between them. This CDR3 is built from 15 residues. CDR1 is MNHEY and CDR2 is SVGAGI in the germline V gene. The CDR3 here is CASSYSAGGLKEQYF. The CDR3 nucleotides read TGTGCCAGCAGTTACTCAGCAGGGGGGTTGAAGGAGCAGTACTTC.

Ten or more counts support this clonotype. This chain connects TRBV6-2 or TRBV6-3 to TRBJ1-1; D is uncertain. The V end was cut by 5 bases, the J end by 1 base, with 17 bases between. The CDR3 contains 16 residues. Per germline, CDR1 MNHEY and CDR2 SVGEGT. In nucleotides, the CDR3 is TGTGCCAGCAGTCCGGGTGGGCAGACTAAGAACACTGAAGCTTTCTTT. It specifies CASSPGGQTKNTEAFF.

This clonotype has ten or more counts. Here the CDR3 reads CASSKRTVPGGELFF. CDR3 DNA: TGTGCCAGCAGTAAAAGGACAGTTCCAGGCGGGGAGCTGTTTTTT. This chain joins TRBV27 and TRBJ2-2; D is perhaps TRBD1 (6 bases). This CDR3 is built from 15 residues. Germline V gene sequence: CDR1 MNHEY, CDR2 SMNVEV (reference sequence). The V and J ends lost 5 bases and 7 bases respectively, with 17 bases between them.

Many counts were recorded for this clonotype. Germline and junction disagree at one end, which may indicate a read error. This rearrangement joins TRBV12-3 or TRBV12-4 to TRBJ1-1; D not certain. This CDR3 region has 14 residues. Here the CDR3 reads CASRSREGSTGAFF. The CDR3 coding sequence is TGTGCCAGCCGATCTCGGGAGGGAAGCACTGGAGCTTTCTTT.

There are many counts of this clonotype. The chain recombines TRBV9 with TRBJ2-7; D is uncertain. This CDR3 contains 14 residues. Germline-derived CDR1 and CDR2 are SGDLS and YYNGEE. The V end was cut by 0 bases, the J end by 2 bases, with 9 bases between. The CDR3 bases are TGTGCCAGCAGCGTAGCCCAGGCGACCTACGAGCAGTACTTC. Protein product: CASSVAQATYEQYF.

This clonotype was counted ten times or more. The rearrangement joins TRBV12-3 or TRBV12-4 to TRBJ1-5; a possible D gene is TRBD1 (5 bases). The CDR3 has 15 amino acids. Between the trimmed V and J ends, which lost 7 bases and 4 bases, there was a span of 17 bases. CDR3 in amino acids: CASTLGAGVNQPQHF. In DNA, the CDR3 is TGTGCCAGCACCCTCGGGGCGGGGGTAAATCAGCCCCAGCATTTT.

As to this clonotype: A much larger clone is a single base away; this may be a read error. V and J are TRBV4-1 and TRBJ2-7, with D perhaps TRBD1 (5 bases). The CDR3 is 18 residues long. CDR1 is MGHRA and CDR2 is YSYEKL in the germline V gene. As DNA, the CDR3 is TGCACCAGCAGCCAAGTAAGAGACAGAGGAAATCAATACTACGAGCAGTACTTC. As protein: CTSSQVRDRGNQYYEQYF.

This clonotype has a count of ten or more. The chain joins TRBV6-2 or TRBV6-3 to TRBJ2-7, with D perhaps assigned TRBD1 or TRBD2 (5 bases each). The CDR3 has 15 amino acids. Germline CDR1 is MNHEY and CDR2 is SVGEGT. V lost 8 bases and J lost 5, with 22 bases in between. The CDR3 region is CASGAGTSALDEQYF. The CDR3 nucleotides are TGTGCCAGCGGCGCCGGGACCTCGGCTTTGGACGAGCAGTACTTC.

This clonotype has at least ten counts. The CDR3 nucleotides are TGTGCCAGTATCGGAGGGCACCGAGCCAGGAAAGCTTTCTTT. Translation gives CASIGGHRARKAFF. The V gene is TRBV19, the J gene TRBJ1-1, with D unresolved. V lost 7 bases, J lost 9 bases, and 21 bases lay in between. This CDR3 has 14 amino acids. Germline V CDR1 and CDR2: LNHDA, SQIVND (reference sequence). The full variable domain, with the rest looked up from reference TRBV19 and TRBJ1-1, is DGGITQSPKYLFRKEGQNVTLSCEQNLNHDAMYWYRQDPGQGLRLIYYSQIVNDFQKGDIAEGYSVSREKKESFPLTVTSAQKNPTAFYLCASIGGHRARKAFFGQGTRLTVV.

This clonotype was found many times. V usage is TRBV12-3 or TRBV12-4 and J usage is TRBJ2-7; D is undetermined. V lost 5 bases and J 1 base, leaving 9 bases between the germline ends. This CDR3 contains 13 residues. This chain's CDR3 is CASSLRKSYEQYF. DNA of the CDR3: TGTGCCAGCAGTCTCAGGAAATCCTACGAGCAGTACTTC.

The chain uses TRBV15 and TRBJ1-5, with a weak D call TRBD1 (6 bases). The ends were cut back, 0 bases at V and 3 bases at J, with 9 bases in the middle. This CDR3 spans 15 amino acids. Germline V gene lookup returns CDR1 LNHNV and CDR2 YYDKDF (reference sequence). The CDR3 region has the DNA TGTGCCACCAGCAGAGATGGGGGGGCCAATCAGCCCCAGCATTTT. The encoded protein is CATSRDGGANQPQHF.

This clonotype was found a few times. V usage is TRBV20-1 and J usage is TRBJ2-5; D not certain. The CDR3 runs to 14 residues. Per germline, CDR1 DFQATT and CDR2 SNEGSKA (reference sequence). The ends were cut back, 1 base at V and 2 bases at J, with 11 bases in the middle. The CDR3 DNA is TGCAGTGCTAGAGGGCCGGGCCTTCAAGAGACCCAGTACTTC. This encodes CSARGPGLQETQYF.

Ten or more counts support this clonotype. The chain combines TRBV5-1 with TRBJ1-2, with 9 bases fitting TRBD1. The germline gives CDR1 SGHRS, CDR2 YFSETQ. This CDR3 has 15 amino acids. Trimming took 4 bases from V and 8 from J; bases not matched to a gene: 12. CDR3 DNA sequence: TGCGCCAGCAGCGCGACCGGACAGGGGCCTACGGGCTACACCTTC. This sequence encodes CASSATGQGPTGYTF.

This clonotype has ten or more counts. The rearrangement links TRBV7-8 to TRBJ2-7, with D maybe TRBD2 (7 bases). Trimming took off 5 bases at V and 3 bases at J, with 17 bases between the two ends. Germline values: CDR1 SGHVS, CDR2 FQNEAQ. The CDR3 loop spans 15 amino acids. For the CDR3, the DNA is TGTGCCAGCAGCCCGGAGGGGGGGCAGGACTACGAGCAGTACTTC. Translation gives CASSPEGGQDYEQYF.

This chain links TRBV19 with TRBJ1-5; no definite D call. Looked up from germline, CDR1 is LNHDA and CDR2 is SQIVND (reference sequence). V shed 5 bases and J shed 4 bases, with 9 bases lying between them. This CDR3 spans 13 amino acids. The CDR3 loop reads CASSDTRNQPQHF. In DNA, the CDR3 is TGTGCCAGTAGTGACACCCGAAATCAGCCCCAGCATTTT.

This clonotype was recorded a few times. The junction and the germline gene differ at one end; a read error may be behind it. The chain carries TRBV14 and TRBJ1-6; no firm D call. Germline assignment: CDR1 SGHDN and CDR2 FVKESK. The CDR3 runs to 17 residues. The DNA for the CDR3 is TGTGCCAGCAGCCAAGGGATTATAAGCGGCGGCAATTCACCTCTCCACTTT. The encoded protein is CASSQGIISGGNSPLHF.